In its sample, the clone carrying this TCR beta chain was seen a few times. As yet, its antigen is unknown. Building of the TCR beta libraries involved iRepertoire HTBI primers and Arm-PCR of CDR3 regions. Via MiXCR, TCRdb re-called the multiplex PCR reads, giving one row per CDR3 protein. The top ten clones hold around 12% of a sample with about 560,000 distinct CDR3 sequences, about 16% of them seen once. The data are from a study of regulatory T cells in long-lasting Graves disease. Broader study findings: TRBV28, TRBJ1-2 and TRBJ2-5 were segments that persistent disease favored.

This sample's time point: newly diagnosed GD, antithyroid drugs for less than 3 months. The TCR library was prepared using RNA isolated from PBMCs. The CDR3 is made up of 17 amino acids. In germline, CDR1 is KGHSH, CDR2 LQKENI. These sequences were also reported in another study, on T cells in Graves' hyperthyroidism and ophthalmopathy. According to that study: Stable Graves' hyperthyroidism meant no ophthalmopathy progression within 18 months. When the TCR CDR3 underwent first-round RT-PCR, the HTBI primer set was used. In the analysis, a 13 V-J model separated ophthalmopathy from stable hyperthyroidism.

The sequenced sample was peripheral blood mononuclear cells (PBMCs), obtained at new diagnosis, from a patient treated with antithyroid drugs. This rearrangement joins TRBV18 to TRBJ2-3, with 9 bases fitting TRBD1. The J call may be in error: the DNA end matches TRBJ1-1 better. The source of this sequence is a man aged 18 to 29 with Graves disease. CDR3 in DNA: TGTGCCAGCTCACCCGTATCCCTACGGACAGGGGCCGTGGAAGCTTTCTTT. This sequence encodes CASSPVSLRTGAVEAFF.